This T cell receptor (beta chain) is from a study of T-cell reconstitution after alpha-beta-depleted transplantation in children. Trimming cost V 5 bases and J 1 base, with 14 bases left between them. CDR3 length: 16 residues. From germline, CDR1 is MDHEN and CDR2 SYDVKM. Unique molecular identifiers were built into the TCRbeta library. TCRdb processed the PCR reads anew with MiXCR; each CDR3 protein has one entry. Seen here are approximately 340,000 distinct CDR3 sequences, 10% observed once, and the top ten hold around 2.5%. Material: PBMCs from the stem cell graft donor, obtained from the stem cell graft. This chain links TRBV28 with TRBJ2-2; no clear D. This TCR came from a human donor who donated a stem cell graft to a child with acute lymphoblastic leukemia. In DNA form, the CDR3 reads TGTGCCAGCAGTCCGCCCCCCCCTAGGAACACCGGGGAGCTGTTTTTT. Its translation: CASSPPPPRNTGELFF.